The source of this TCR beta chain is a study of monozygotic twins with inflammatory bowel disease. Study-wide results and limits: In these data, no single strong IBD-associated signal or clonotype received support. Repertoire similarity did not separate concordant from discordant twins, possibly from limited power.

Every TCR library drew on approximately 3.5 ug of total RNA. TCRdb reprocessed the 5' RACE reads and stores each CDR3 protein as one record, lacking DNA. This table lists around 450,000 distinct CDR3 sequences. On this clonotype itself: Its target is not known.

Per the germline V gene, CDR1 is MNHEY and CDR2 is SVGAGI. CDR3 size: 13 residues. The receptor was derived from a human donor with ulcerative colitis or Crohn's disease, or a healthy co-twin of an affected twin (not recorded which). The sample taken for sequencing was blood. V gene TRBV6-5 combines with J gene TRBJ2-7; with no DNA, the TCRdb D assignment of TRBD1 cannot be verified. CDR3 region: CASARTVTYEQYF.